The entry below gives a single T cell receptor beta chain sequence along with its context. The target antigen is unknown. The CDR3 consists of 15 residues. CDR1 and CDR2 from the germline V gene are MNHNS and SASEGT. V was pared by 5 bases and J by 4 bases, with 17 bases between. The data belong to a study of T cells after yellow fever vaccination. The overall study: When fractions had low cell numbers, they were prepared with SMART-Seq v4 Ultra Low Input. Study results and limitations: Re-detected after boosting: most primary clones, 96% of CD4 and about 90% of CD8.

UMIs were added to TCR cDNA along with a universal primer site when it was made by 5'RACE template switching. Each CDR3 protein is one row after TCRdb ran MiXCR on the 5' RACE reads. The sample includes 300,000 to 400,000 distinct CDR3 sequences, around 6.4% of them seen just once. This specimen was PBMCs, taken 5 days after the yellow fever booster vaccination. The chain employs TRBV6-1 and TRBJ1-2; possible D gene TRBD1, 6 bases. The clonotype originates from a man younger than 45 who received the YFV17D yellow fever vaccine. CDR3 sequence (DNA): TGTGCCAGCAGTCCGGGACATACTCCCTTCTATGGCTACACCTTC. Amino acid sequence: CASSPGHTPFYGYTF.